This TCR beta chain was retrieved from a study of shared clonotypes between healthy human individuals. Whole-study results and caveats: Clonotype sharing among donors was thought likely to change with sequencing depth.

The sequencing of unsorted PBMC DNA took place on ten immunoSEQ deep assay plates. Repertoires were generated with immunoSEQ multiplex PCR, while TCRdb's copy carries only in-frame clones and drops some. This sample yields about 560,000 clones, of which around 81% are seen a single time; 9.5% to 15% belongs to the top ten. This CDR3 spans 15 amino acids. The ends lost 5 bases at V and 2 bases at J; junction bases unmatched: 5. Germline V CDR1 and CDR2: SGHAT, FQDESV (reference sequence). A word on this clone: Its antigen is undetermined.

Sequences were obtained from PBMCs. This chain joins TRBV11-1 and TRBJ2-7; 11 nucleotides line up with TRBD2. This receptor was taken from a middle-aged woman in good health. Some clones in this sample may be carry-over from other donors' samples. CDR3 coding DNA: TGTGCCAGCAGCCCTCGACTAGCGGGACCCTACGAGCAGTACTTC. Amino acid sequence: CASSPRLAGPYEQYF.